This TCR beta chain was identified during a study of T cell clonotyping in hematopoietic cell transplantation. General study findings and limits: Broader posttransplant TCR repertoire diversity was predicted by graft donor and pretransplant recipient Inverse Simpson Index values. CD4 and CD8 repertoire contributions could not be separated without sorting. Pathologically expanded recipient clonotypes increased progressively from day 30 to day 180 as diversity fell. Few recipient clonotypes overlapped donors; over 95% were de novo at given depth.

The CDR3 sequence is 14 residues long. V dropped 0 bases and J dropped 3 bases, with 10 bases sitting between them. Germline V gene lookup returns CDR1 SGHNT and CDR2 YYREEE (reference sequence). In the case of this clone: Antigen: not known.

This table comes from immunoSEQ multiplex PCR, and its TCRdb copy is limited to in-frame clones, with some not included. The data contain around 17,000 clones, around 90% of them singletons. The sample was peripheral blood mononuclear cells. This clonotype was sampled from a man aged 40-49 years in good health. Some clones in this sample may be carry-over from other donors' samples. V gene TRBV5-4 combines with J gene TRBJ2-7; tentatively, D is TRBD2 (6 bases). CDR3 sequence reads: CASSLGGTVYEQYF. CDR3 coding DNA: TGTGCCAGCAGCTTGGGGGGGACTGTCTACGAGCAGTACTTC.